The clone carrying this TCR beta chain was counted a single time. Germline trimming cut 0 bases from V and 0 bases from J; bases unmatched to any gene: 7. The CDR3 covers 19 residues. Germline V gene sequence: CDR1 MGHRA, CDR2 YSYEKL. The data originate from a study of radiotherapy plus CTLA-4 blockade in lung cancer. The method was immunoSEQ multiplex PCR; TCRdb's version includes in-frame clones alone and lacks a portion of them. The sample has some 78,000 clones, approximately 83% seen once. This rearrangement joins TRBV4-1 to TRBJ2-6, with 8 bases lining up with TRBD1. The origin of this receptor is a human donor with non-small cell lung cancer who had a partial response to radiotherapy plus ipilimumab. The specimen comprised peripheral blood, sampled from a patient treated with radiotherapy plus ipilimumab. Here the CDR3 DNA reads TGCGCCAGCAGCCAAGACCCGGGACAGGCAAGCTCTGGGGCCAACGTCCTGACTTTC. This gives the protein CASSQDPGQASSGANVLTF.